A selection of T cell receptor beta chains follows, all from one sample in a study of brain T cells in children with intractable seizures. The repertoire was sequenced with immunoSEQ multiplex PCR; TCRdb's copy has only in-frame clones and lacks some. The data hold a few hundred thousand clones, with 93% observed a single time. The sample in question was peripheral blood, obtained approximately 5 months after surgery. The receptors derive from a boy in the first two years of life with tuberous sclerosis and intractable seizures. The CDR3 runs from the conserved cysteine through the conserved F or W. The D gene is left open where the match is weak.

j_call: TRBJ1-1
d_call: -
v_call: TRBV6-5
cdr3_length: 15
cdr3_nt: TGTGCCAGCAGACCCCTCTCCGGGGGGAGCACTGAAGCTTTCTTT
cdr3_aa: CASRPLSGGSTEAFF

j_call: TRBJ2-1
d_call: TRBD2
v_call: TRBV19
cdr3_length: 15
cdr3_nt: TGTGCCAGTAGTTCGACTAGCGGGAGTTTGAATGAGCAGTTCTTC
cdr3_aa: CASSSTSGSLNEQFF

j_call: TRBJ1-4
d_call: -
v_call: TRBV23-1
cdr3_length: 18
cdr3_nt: TGCGCCAGCAGTCAAACTGTGGGGGGGATCGCTCTTGAAGAAAAACTGTTTTTT
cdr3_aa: CASSQTVGGIALEEKLFF

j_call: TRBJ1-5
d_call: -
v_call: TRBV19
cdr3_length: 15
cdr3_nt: TGTGCCAGTAGTCGGTGGGTCAATAGCAATCAGCCCCAGCATTTT
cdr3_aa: CASSRWVNSNQPQHF

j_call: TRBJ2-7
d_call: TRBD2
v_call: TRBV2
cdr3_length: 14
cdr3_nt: TGTGCCAGCACCGAAGCGGGGGGGGGCTACGAGCAGTACTTC
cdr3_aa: CASTEAGGGYEQYF

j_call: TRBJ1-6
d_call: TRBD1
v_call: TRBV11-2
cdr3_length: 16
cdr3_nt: TGTGCCAGCAGCCCCGGACAGGGGGGAAATAATTCACCCCTCCACTTT
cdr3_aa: CASSPGQGGNNSPLHF

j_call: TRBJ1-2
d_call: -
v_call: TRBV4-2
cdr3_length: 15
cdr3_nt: TGTGCCAGCAGCCAAGACCCCAACAGATCCTATGGCTACACCTTC
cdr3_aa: CASSQDPNRSYGYTF

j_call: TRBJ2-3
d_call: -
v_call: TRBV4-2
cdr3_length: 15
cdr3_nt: TGTGCCAGCAGCCAAGATCTGCTTGGCACAGATACGCAGTATTTT
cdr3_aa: CASSQDLLGTDTQYF

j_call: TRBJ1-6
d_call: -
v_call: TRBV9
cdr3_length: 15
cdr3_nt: TGTGCCAGCAGCGTGGGGAGCTCCTATAATTCACCCCTCCACTTT
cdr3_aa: CASSVGSSYNSPLHF

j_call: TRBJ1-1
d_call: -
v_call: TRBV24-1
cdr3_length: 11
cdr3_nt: TGTGCCGGGAACCCAGAGGGTGGAGCTTTCTTT
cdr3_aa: CAGNPEGGAFF

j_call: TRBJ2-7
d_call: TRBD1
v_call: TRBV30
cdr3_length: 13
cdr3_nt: TGTGCCTGGAGTGCACAGGGGGCCTACGAGCAGTACTTC
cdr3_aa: CAWSAQGAYEQYF

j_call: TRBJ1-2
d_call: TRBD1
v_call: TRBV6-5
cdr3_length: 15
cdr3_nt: TGTGCCAGCAGAGACAGGGGAGGCGGAGGAGATGGCTACACCTTC
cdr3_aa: CASRDRGGGGDGYTF

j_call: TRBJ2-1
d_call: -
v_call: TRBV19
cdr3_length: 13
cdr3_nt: TGTGCCAGTAGTCTCTCCACAGGGAATGAGCAGTTCTTC
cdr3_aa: CASSLSTGNEQFF

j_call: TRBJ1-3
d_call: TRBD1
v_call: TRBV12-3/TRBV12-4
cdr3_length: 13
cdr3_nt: TGTGCCAGCGAACAGGGGAGGGTAAACACCATATATTTT
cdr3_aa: CASEQGRVNTIYF

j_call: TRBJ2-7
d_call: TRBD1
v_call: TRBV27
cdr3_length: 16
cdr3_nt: TGTGCCAGCAGTTTATCGTTGACAGGGGGCTTTCACGAGCAGTACTTC
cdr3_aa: CASSLSLTGGFHEQYF

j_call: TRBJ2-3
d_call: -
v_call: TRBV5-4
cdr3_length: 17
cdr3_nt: TGTGCCAGCAGCCCAGAGGGGGGGGCCGGGGACACAGATACGCAGTATTTT
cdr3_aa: CASSPEGGAGDTDTQYF